This entry lists 29 T cell receptor beta chains sequenced from one sample in a study of control samples from healthy donors and cancer patients. Clones were sequenced by immunoSEQ multiplex PCR, and TCRdb holds only the in-frame ones, with some missing. The sample lists 120,000 or so clones, under 95% occurring once. The material sequenced was PBMCs. These receptors were collected from a middle-aged man with head and neck cancer.

V usage is TRBV28 and J usage is TRBJ2-3, with D hard to call. Per the germline V gene, CDR1 is MDHEN and CDR2 is SYDVKM. CDR3 size: 15 residues. V was shortened by 7 bases and J by 4 bases, with 18 bases between the two germline ends. CDR3 sequence: CASTRDNGFPDTQYF. For the CDR3, the DNA is TGTGCCAGCACCCGAGACAACGGCTTTCCAGATACGCAGTATTTT.

With respect to this clone: Other DNA sequences of this sample code for an identical CDR3. The rearrangement joins TRBV18 to TRBJ2-7; tentative D call: TRBD1 (6 bases). The CDR3 is made up of 13 amino acids. The ends were cut back, 2 bases at V and 2 bases at J, with 7 bases in the middle. CDR1 and CDR2 from the germline V gene are KGHSH and LQKENI. The CDR3 sequence: CASSPTGPYEQYF. As DNA, the CDR3 is TGTGCCAGCTCACCAACAGGGCCCTACGAGCAGTACTTC.

This clone was counted a few times. The chain has TRBV19 and TRBJ2-5; D unresolved. Germline CDR1 and CDR2: LNHDA and SQIVND (reference sequence). The germline V and J ends were trimmed by 5 bases and 1 base, with 11 bases remaining between them. CDR3 length: 14 amino acids. CDR3 residues: CASSELKVQETQYF. Written as DNA, the CDR3 is TGTGCCAGTAGTGAATTGAAGGTCCAAGAGACCCAGTACTTC.

The chain carries TRBV24-1 and TRBJ1-5; no definite D call. This CDR3 is built from 13 residues. Germline V lookup: CDR1 KGHDR, CDR2 SFDVKD. Trimming shortened V by 3 bases and J by 8 bases, and 10 bases separated the two germline ends. CDR3 loop: CATSDVGWEPQHF. The CDR3 bases are TGTGCCACCAGTGATGTAGGCTGGGAGCCCCAGCATTTT.

The chain joins TRBV2 to TRBJ1-2; possible D gene TRBD1, 5 bases. Germline-derived CDR1 and CDR2 are SNHLY and FYNNEI. The V end was cut by 5 bases, the J end by 3 bases, with 13 bases between. This CDR3 spans 14 amino acids. CDR3 in amino acids: CASSRSRVDYGYTF. In DNA, the CDR3 is TGTGCCAGCAGTAGGAGCAGGGTGGACTATGGCTACACCTTC.

The chain combines TRBV6-5 with TRBJ2-7; no clear D gene. The CDR3 length is 15 residues. Germline V lookup: CDR1 MNHEY, CDR2 SVGAGI. The V gene lost 3 bases and the J gene lost 0 bases, with 12 bases spanning the gap. Here the CDR3 reads CASSYRQRPSYEQYF. In nucleotides, the CDR3 is TGTGCCAGCAGTTATCGGCAAAGGCCCTCCTACGAGCAGTACTTC.

The V gene is TRBV5-1, the J gene TRBJ1-4, with D unresolved. The length of the CDR3 is 16 residues. V dropped 0 bases and J dropped 5 bases, with 14 bases sitting between them. Germline CDR1 reads SGHRS; CDR2 reads YFSETQ. CDR3 nucleotide sequence: TGCGCCAGCAGCTTGGGTGTGCTACCGACCAATGAAAAACTGTTTTTT. This gives the protein CASSLGVLPTNEKLFF.

This chain links TRBV9 with TRBJ1-6, with no clear D. Germline assignment: CDR1 SGDLS and CDR2 YYNGEE. This CDR3 is built from 18 residues. Trimming removed 0 bases from V and 11 bases from J, with 24 bases in between. CDR3 nucleotides: TGTGCCAGCAGCGTAGCGGAAGCAGCGATGGCCTTTTCACCACCCCTCCACTTT. Amino acid sequence: CASSVAEAAMAFSPPLHF. Using reference TRBV9 and TRBJ1-6 for the parts outside the CDR3, the full variable domain is DSGVTQTPKHLITATGQRVTLRCSPRSGDLSVYWYQQSLDQGLQFLIQYYNGEERAKGNILERFSAQQFPDLHSELNLSSLELGDSALYFCASSVAEAAMAFSPPLHFGNGTRLTVT.

The genes are TRBV7-2 and TRBJ2-7; D may be TRBD2 (6 bases). Deletions cut 2 bases from V and 2 bases from J, with 7 bases between. From germline, CDR1 is SGHTA and CDR2 FQGNSA. CDR3 size: 13 residues. CDR3 coding DNA: TGTGCCAGCAGCTTACCGGGAGCCTACGAGCAGTACTTC. Translated, it gives CASSLPGAYEQYF.

Only one count was recorded for this clone. V usage is TRBV4-2 and J usage is TRBJ1-1, with 7 bases identical to TRBD1. The V segment lost 10 bases and the J segment 7 bases; nucleotides outside the gene matches: 12. The CDR3 runs 13 residues. The germline CDR1 and CDR2 sequences are LGHNA and YNFKEQ. Written as DNA, the CDR3 is TGTGCCACCCAGGGGGGTTTCGATTATGAAGCTTTCTTT. Protein: CATQGGFDYEAFF.

V is TRBV7-2 and J is TRBJ1-1, with D possibly TRBD1 on 5 matching bases. CDR1 is SGHTA, CDR2 FQGNSA, per germline. The length of the CDR3 is 13 residues. Trimming pared 9 bases from V and 1 base from J, leaving 12 bases between. CDR3 nucleotides: TGTGCCAGAGTGGGACCGAGGAACACTGAAGCTTTCTTT. Translation: CARVGPRNTEAFF.

The chain uses TRBV5-1 and TRBJ1-1; TRBD1 might be the D (5 bases). The germline gives CDR1 SGHRS, CDR2 YFSETQ. V was clipped by 4 bases and J by 1 base, with 14 bases between them. This CDR3 spans 15 amino acids. CDR3 sequence reads: CASSPREGRNTEAFF. DNA for the CDR3: TGCGCCAGCAGCCCGAGGGAGGGGCGGAACACTGAAGCTTTCTTT.

The J gene is TRBJ2-7, the V gene TRBV19; 8 bases fit TRBD2. This CDR3 has 15 amino acids. V was pared by 1 base and J by 1 base, with 3 bases of the junction left unmatched. Germline lookup yields CDR1 LNHDA and CDR2 SQIVND (reference sequence). The CDR3 spells CASSIVAGGSYEQYF. DNA for the CDR3: TGTGCCAGTAGTATAGTTGCGGGGGGATCCTACGAGCAGTACTTC.

The DNA of the CDR3 is TGTGCCAGCAGTTTACGGCCAGCCAACACTGAAGCTTTCTTT. This encodes CASSLRPANTEAFF. This chain uses TRBV28 with TRBJ1-1, with D unclear. This CDR3 has 14 amino acids. V gave up 2 bases and J gave up 2 bases, with 9 bases separating them. The V gene's germline CDR1 is MDHEN and CDR2 SYDVKM.

The chain links TRBV5-1 to TRBJ1-1, with 7 bases matching TRBD1. The CDR3 has 15 amino acids. Germline CDR1 SGHRS, CDR2 YFSETQ. V gave up 4 bases and J gave up 0 bases; unmatched junction bases: 6. CDR3: CASSATGNLNTEAFF. DNA of the CDR3: TGCGCCAGCAGCGCGACAGGGAATCTGAACACTGAAGCTTTCTTT.

The chain has TRBV18 and TRBJ2-1, with 7 bases identical to TRBD1. Germline V gene sequence: CDR1 KGHSH, CDR2 LQKENI. The CDR3 is made up of 14 amino acids. V gave up 3 bases and J gave up 4 bases; unmatched junction bases: 3. The CDR3 loop is CASSPPDRYNEQFF. DNA of the CDR3: TGTGCCAGCTCACCCCCGGACAGGTACAATGAGCAGTTCTTC.

The V call is TRBV30, the J call TRBJ1-2; D is undetermined. The CDR3 contains 15 residues. Trimming cost V 4 bases and J 3 bases, with 18 bases left between them. Germline V gene lookup returns CDR1 GTSNPN and CDR2 SVGIG (reference sequence). The DNA of the CDR3 is TGTGCCTGGACGCGCATCGGAGCGGAATACTATGGCTACACCTTC. This codes for CAWTRIGAEYYGYTF.

This chain uses TRBV7-9 with TRBJ2-5; D tentatively reads TRBD1 or TRBD2 (5 bases each). This CDR3 is 15 amino acids long. The V end lost 5 bases, the J end lost 5 bases, and 18 bases lay between the germline ends. In germline, CDR1 is SEHNR, CDR2 FQNEAQ (reference sequence). This CDR3 reads CASSQRPVGAETQYF. The CDR3, as DNA: TGTGCCAGCAGCCAGAGGCCGGTCGGGGCGGAGACCCAGTACTTC.

This clone showed up just a few times. The genes are TRBV6-2 or TRBV6-3 and TRBJ1-2; TRBD1 might be the D (5 bases). This CDR3 has 14 amino acids. Germline V gene sequence: CDR1 MNHEY, CDR2 SVGEGT. V gave up 0 bases and J gave up 8 bases, with 13 bases separating them. CDR3 loop: CASSYSVGLEGYTF. Written as DNA, the CDR3 is TGTGCCAGCAGTTACTCCGTGGGACTCGAAGGCTACACCTTC.

V usage is TRBV4-2 and J usage is TRBJ1-3, with D unresolved. With 3 bases removed from V and 0 bases from J, the gap between germline ends came to 12 bases. The germline CDR1 and CDR2 sequences are LGHNA and YNFKEQ. The CDR3 sequence is 16 residues long. CDR3 nucleotide sequence: TGTGCCAGCAGCCAGGCTGACACTTACTCTGGAAACACCATATATTTT. Protein product: CASSQADTYSGNTIYF.

The chain recombines TRBV28 with TRBJ2-3; possible D gene TRBD2, 6 bases. CDR3 length: 15 residues. V gave up 8 bases and J gave up 4 bases, with 19 bases separating them. CDR1 MDHEN and CDR2 SYDVKM come from the germline V gene. The CDR3 nucleotides are TGTGCCAGCTCCCTACGGGCTTCGGGGGCAGATACGCAGTATTTT. As protein: CASSLRASGADTQYF.

The rearrangement joins TRBV19 to TRBJ1-3; D call uncertain. The CDR3 is made up of 15 amino acids. Trimming removed 7 bases from V and 0 bases from J, with 13 bases in between. Germline CDR1 is LNHDA and CDR2 is SQIVND (reference sequence). This CDR3 is CASMEGFRSGNTIYF. CDR3 coding DNA: TGTGCCAGTATGGAGGGATTCCGCTCTGGAAACACCATATATTTT.

This chain joins TRBV7-2 and TRBJ2-3; 8 bases are shared with TRBD2. J was trimmed by 1 base and V by 0 bases; bases with no gene match: 9. The V gene's germline CDR1 is SGHTA and CDR2 FQGNSA. This CDR3 is built from 18 residues. The DNA for the CDR3 is TGTGCCAGCAGCTTAGCGGCTGGCGGGGGGCTGCGCACAGATACGCAGTATTTT. Amino acids: CASSLAAGGGLRTDTQYF.

This clone was seen once. The gene calls are TRBV7-2 and TRBJ2-5; D gene ambiguous. Looked up from germline, CDR1 is SGHTA and CDR2 is FQGNSA. The V gene lost 6 bases and the J gene lost 5 bases, with 7 bases spanning the gap. The CDR3 has 11 amino acids. The CDR3 DNA reads as TGTGCCAGCAGAGTAATGGAGACCCAGTACTTC. Protein sequence: CASRVMETQYF. Based on the CDR3 plus reference TRBV7-2 and TRBJ2-5, the full variable domain is GAGVSQSPSNKVTEKGKDVELRCDPISGHTALYWYRQSLGQGLEFLIYFQGNSAPDKSGLPSDRFSAERTGGSVSTLTIQRTQQEDSAVYLCASRVMETQYFGPGTRLLVL.

The gene calls are TRBV25-1 and TRBJ2-7; D is undetermined. The CDR3 consists of 15 residues. In germline, CDR1 is MGHDK, CDR2 SYGVNS. The V end lost 3 bases, the J end lost 3 bases, and 15 bases lay between the germline ends. The CDR3 coding sequence is TGTGCCAGCAGTGATTTACAGAATGGGGACTACGAGCAGTACTTC. Residues: CASSDLQNGDYEQYF.

This clone was observed a few times. V usage is TRBV7-8 and J usage is TRBJ1-2; D may be TRBD1 (5 bases). Trimming removed 5 bases at V and 7 bases at J, with 17 bases between. The CDR3 covers 14 residues. Germline CDR1 and CDR2: SGHVS and FQNEAQ. The CDR3 loop reads CASSPDPGDFGYTF. Written as DNA, the CDR3 is TGTGCCAGCAGCCCGGATCCCGGGGACTTTGGCTACACCTTC.

This chain uses TRBV5-1 with TRBJ2-7; D uncertain. Trimming shortened V by 1 base and J by 1 base, and 9 bases separated the two germline ends. Germline V lookup: CDR1 SGHRS, CDR2 YFSETQ. The CDR3 covers 14 residues. This CDR3 reads CASSLRPESYEQYF. CDR3 coding DNA: TGCGCCAGCAGCTTGAGGCCGGAATCCTACGAGCAGTACTTC.

The chain links TRBV7-9 to TRBJ2-5; D gene unclear. Between the trimmed V and J ends, which lost 11 bases and 4 bases, there was a span of 17 bases. The CDR3 is 13 residues long. Germline CDR1 and CDR2: SEHNR and FQNEAQ (reference sequence). The CDR3 reads CAGVGGTGETQYF. CDR3 bases: TGTGCCGGCGTCGGCGGAACGGGAGAGACCCAGTACTTC. Full variable domain (outside the CDR3, taken from reference TRBV7-9 and TRBJ2-5): DTGVSQNPRHKITKRGQNVTFRCDPISEHNRLYWYRQTLGQGPEFLTYFQNEAQLEKSRLLSDRFSAERPKGSFSTLEIQRTEQGDSAMYLCAGVGGTGETQYFGPGTRLLVL.

The chain combines TRBV18 with TRBJ2-1; 7 bases align to TRBD2. The CDR3 contains 15 residues. The V gene's germline CDR1 is KGHSH and CDR2 LQKENI. Losses at the gene ends were 3 bases for V and 8 bases for J; bases not matched to a gene: 10. The CDR3, as DNA: TGTGCCAGCTCACCGTCCAGGGAGGGGATATATGAGCAGTTCTTC. It yields the protein CASSPSREGIYEQFF. The full variable domain, in which reference TRBV18 and TRBJ2-1 provide the parts outside the CDR3, is NAGVMQNPRHLVRRRGQEARLRCSPMKGHSHVYWYRQLPEEGLKFMVYLQKENIIDESGMPKERFSAEFPKEGPSILRIQQVVRGDSAAYFCASSPSREGIYEQFFGPGTRLTVL.